The rows below give T cell receptor beta chains drawn from one sample of a study of T cells after yellow fever vaccination. TCRdb reanalysed the 5' RACE reads using MiXCR and keeps one entry per CDR3 protein. The sample shows roughly 300,000 distinct CDR3 sequences, around 6.8% of them seen only once. The source material was PBMCs, sampled about 41 days after the first yellow fever vaccination. Receptor source: a man aged 18 to 29 who received the YFV17D yellow fever vaccine. The CDR3 runs from the conserved cysteine through the conserved F or W. The order of the fields is J gene, V gene, clone size, D gene, CDR3 protein, CDR3 DNA. A D gene is named only where the DNA matches it firmly. Clone size is shown for a subset of rows, as once, few, many or a class of expanded clone.

>TRBJ2-2|TRBV7-8|few|TRBD2
CASRDPSGGRVGELFF
TGTGCCAGCAGGGACCCTAGCGGGGGCAGAGTCGGGGAGCTGTTTTTT
>TRBJ2-3|TRBV10-3|many|NA
CAISETDTQYF
TGTGCCATCAGTGAGACAGATACGCAGTATTTT
>TRBJ1-2|TRBV5-1|NA|TRBD1
CASSTGQGKDGYTF
TGCGCCAGCAGCACCGGACAGGGAAAGGATGGCTACACCTTC
>TRBJ2-1|TRBV9|few|NA
CASSPRDFLNEQFF
TGTGCCAGCAGCCCAAGGGACTTCCTCAATGAGCAGTTCTTC
>TRBJ1-5|TRBV7-2|NA|TRBD1
CASRATGGAGQPQHF
TGTGCCAGCAGGGCAACAGGGGGCGCGGGTCAGCCCCAGCATTTT
>TRBJ1-2|TRBV15|NA|TRBD1
CATSRAPPGQGAFGYTF
TGTGCCACCAGCAGAGCTCCGCCGGGACAGGGGGCTTTCGGCTACACCTTC
>TRBJ1-2|TRBV25-1|few|TRBD1
CASSVRQGDGYTF
TGTGCCAGCAGTGTAAGACAGGGGGATGGCTACACCTTC
>TRBJ2-3|TRBV24-1|few|NA
CATSAEGETDTQYF
TGTGCCACCAGTGCTGAGGGGGAGACAGATACGCAGTATTTT
>TRBJ2-1|TRBV10-3|few|TRBD2
CAISDSAGDAYNEQFF
TGTGCCATCAGTGACTCAGCGGGGGACGCCTACAATGAGCAGTTCTTC
>TRBJ1-5|TRBV7-2|NA|NA
CASSLVGGQPQHF
TGTGCCAGCAGCTTAGTCGGTGGTCAGCCCCAGCATTTT
>TRBJ1-2|TRBV5-4|NA|TRBD1
CAIGTVNYGYTF
TGTGCCATCGGGACAGTTAACTATGGCTACACCTTC
>TRBJ2-3|TRBV6-4|many|TRBD2
CASSESSGGPTDTQYF
TGTGCCAGCAGTGAGTCTAGCGGGGGGCCCACAGATACGCAGTATTTT
>TRBJ2-2|TRBV11-3|NA|NA
CASSIYNTGELFF
TGTGCCAGCAGCATATACAACACCGGGGAGCTGTTTTTT
>TRBJ2-1|TRBV10-3|NA|TRBD2
CAISDIQRGPNYSYNEQFF
TGTGCCATCAGTGATATCCAGCGGGGGCCTAACTACTCCTACAATGAGCAGTTCTTC
>TRBJ2-1|TRBV25-1|NA|TRBD1
CASSELGDRAYNEQFF
TGTGCCAGCAGTGAATTGGGGGACAGGGCCTACAATGAGCAGTTCTTC
>TRBJ2-5|TRBV11-1|NA|NA
CASSFPTTSPYRETQYF
TGTGCCAGCAGCTTCCCCACTACTAGCCCGTACAGAGAGACCCAGTACTTC
>TRBJ1-6|TRBV7-3|many|NA
CASSLQNNSPLHF
TGTGCCAGCAGCTTACAAAATAATTCACCCCTCCACTTT
>TRBJ2-5|TRBV5-4|NA|TRBD2
CASSRTSGLETQYF
TGTGCCAGCAGCCGGACTAGCGGGCTGGAGACCCAGTACTTC